A selection of T cell receptor beta chains follows, all from one sample in a study of blood T cell repertoires in COVID-19. The table came from immunoSEQ multiplex PCR; TCRdb's copy has only in-frame clones and leaves some out. The repertoire includes roughly 150,000 clones, roughly 81% of them detected once, and around 5% sits in the top ten. Sequences were obtained from peripheral blood. The source is a woman between 50 and 59 years old with COVID-19, enrolled during active disease. Each CDR3 is given with its conserved first and last residue. D genes are given only for firm matches. Expanded clones get a size class; other rows say once, few or many, or leave the size out.

>TRBV19|TRBD2|TRBJ2-5|.
CASRLRLAGPETQYF
TGTGCCAGTAGACTCCGACTAGCGGGGCCGGAGACCCAGTACTTC
>TRBV4-2|.|TRBJ1-4|once
CASSQDLMTTLGEKLFF
TGTGCCAGCAGCCAAGATCTGATGACTACCTTGGGGGAAAAACTGTTTTTT
>TRBV10-3|TRBD2|TRBJ2-5|.
CAIRRDYLGETQYF
TGTGCCATCAGAAGGGACTATCTCGGAGAGACCCAGTACTTC
>TRBV19|.|TRBJ2-7|.
CASRPKTSPYEQYF
TGTGCCAGTAGACCTAAAACTAGCCCCTACGAGCAGTACTTC
>TRBV28|.|TRBJ1-2|.
CASRRPQGPNYGYTF
TGTGCCAGCAGGAGACCACAGGGACCCAACTATGGCTACACCTTC
>TRBV27|.|TRBJ1-6|.
CASSPNNSPLHF
TGTGCCAGCAGTCCAAATAATTCACCCCTCCACTTT
>TRBV5-4|.|TRBJ2-3|.
CASSLARRDTDTQYF
TGTGCCAGCAGCTTGGCGCGGCGGGACACAGATACGCAGTATTTT
>TRBV2|TRBD2|TRBJ2-5|once
CASSLRGRGAQYF
TGTGCCAGCAGTCTCCGTGGCCGGGGGGCCCAGTACTTC
>TRBV19|TRBD1|TRBJ1-4|.
CASNPRDRVGGEKLFF
TGTGCCAGTAACCCTAGGGACAGGGTTGGCGGTGAAAAACTGTTTTTT
>TRBV24-1|.|TRBJ1-1|.
CATSDPAGGENTEAFF
TGTGCCACCAGTGATCCCGCGGGGGGGGAAAACACTGAAGCTTTCTTT
>TRBV29-1|.|TRBJ1-4|.
CSVEDSDEKLFF
TGCAGCGTTGAAGATTCAGATGAAAAACTGTTTTTT
>TRBV2|.|TRBJ2-3|.
CASGPGSGGDTQYF
TGTGCCAGCGGCCCGGGTTCAGGGGGGGATACGCAGTATTTT
>TRBV24-1|.|TRBJ2-1|.
CATSDLRPGAYNEQFF
TGTGCCACCAGTGATTTGAGGCCAGGGGCCTACAATGAGCAGTTCTTC
>TRBV28|TRBD1|TRBJ2-4|.
CASRGTARNIQYF
TGTGCCAGCAGAGGGACAGCGCGGAACATTCAGTACTTC
>TRBV27|.|TRBJ2-7|.
CASAGTYSYEQYF
TGTGCCAGCGCCGGGACTTACTCCTACGAGCAGTACTTC